The rows below give T cell receptor beta chains drawn from one sample of a study of blood T cell repertoires in COVID-19. Profiling relied on immunoSEQ multiplex PCR, and the TCRdb table lists in-frame clones only, not all of them. The table lists 180,000 or so clones, more than 75% of them singletons. Sequenced material: peripheral blood. These receptor sequences come from a man aged 35-49 years with active or convalescent COVID-19. CDR3s include the opening cysteine and the closing phenylalanine or tryptophan. Fields, in order: V gene, J gene, D gene, CDR3 protein, CDR3 DNA. D genes are given only for firm matches.

>TRBV6-1|TRBJ1-1|NA
CASSEEVQGLAEAFF
TGTGCCAGCAGTGAAGAAGTCCAGGGTTTGGCTGAAGCTTTCTTT
>TRBV9|TRBJ2-5|NA
CASSDGGSLQETQYF
TGTGCCAGCAGCGATGGGGGGTCCCTCCAAGAGACCCAGTACTTC
>TRBV4-1|TRBJ1-1|NA
CASSQDSQGWTEAFF
TGCGCCAGCAGCCAAGATAGTCAGGGTTGGACTGAAGCTTTCTTT
>TRBV7-2|TRBJ1-3|TRBD1
CASSLQGAGYTIYF
TGTGCCAGCAGCCTACAGGGGGCAGGATACACCATATATTTT
>TRBV2|TRBJ2-7|TRBD1
CASSEGTGLGEQYF
TGTGCCAGCAGTGAGGGGACAGGGCTGGGCGAGCAGTACTTC
>TRBV6-5|TRBJ1-1|TRBD1
CASSSLTGGYTEAFF
TGTGCCAGCAGTTCCCTGACAGGGGGCTACACTGAAGCTTTCTTT
>TRBV5-1|TRBJ2-1|TRBD2
CASSSLVTSGEFGEQFF
TGCGCCAGCAGCTCTTTAGTGACTAGCGGGGAATTTGGTGAGCAGTTCTTC
>TRBV4-3|TRBJ1-2|TRBD1
CASSRGTGQYGYTF
TGCGCCAGCAGCCGGGGGACAGGGCAATATGGCTACACCTTC
>TRBV19|TRBJ2-5|TRBD2
CASTGRGQETQYF
TGTGCCAGTACTGGGAGGGGCCAAGAGACCCAGTACTTC
>TRBV7-9|TRBJ2-1|TRBD2
CASSPSGGAHNEQFF
TGTGCCAGCAGCCCCAGCGGGGGGGCTCACAATGAGCAGTTCTTC
>TRBV6-5|TRBJ1-2|NA
CASRPTSGGYGYTF
TGTGCCAGCAGGCCTACTTCAGGAGGCTATGGCTACACCTTC
>TRBV7-2|TRBJ1-5|NA
CASSSQGFTQHF
TGTGCCAGCAGCTCGCAGGGGTTTACTCAGCATTTT
>TRBV7-9|TRBJ1-2|NA
CASSPQDNYGYTF
TGTGCCAGCAGCCCACAGGATAACTATGGCTACACCTTC